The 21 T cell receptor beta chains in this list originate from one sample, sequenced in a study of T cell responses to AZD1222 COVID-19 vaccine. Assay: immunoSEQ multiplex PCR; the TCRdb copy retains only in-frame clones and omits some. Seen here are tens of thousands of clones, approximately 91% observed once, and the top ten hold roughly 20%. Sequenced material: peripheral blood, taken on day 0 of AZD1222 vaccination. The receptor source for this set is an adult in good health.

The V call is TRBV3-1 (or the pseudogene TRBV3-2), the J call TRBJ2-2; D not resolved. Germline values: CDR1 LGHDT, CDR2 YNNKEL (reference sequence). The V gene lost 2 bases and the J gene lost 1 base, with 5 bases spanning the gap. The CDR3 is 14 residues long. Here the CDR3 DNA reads TGTGCCAGCAGCCAACGACAGAACACCGGGGAGCTGTTTTTT. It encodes CASSQRQNTGELFF.

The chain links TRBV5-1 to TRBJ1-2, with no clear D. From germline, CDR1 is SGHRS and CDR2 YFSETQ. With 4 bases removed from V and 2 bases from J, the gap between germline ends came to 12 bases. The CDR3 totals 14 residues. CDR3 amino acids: CASSIDPENYGYTF. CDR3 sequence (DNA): TGCGCCAGCAGCATCGACCCTGAGAACTATGGCTACACCTTC.

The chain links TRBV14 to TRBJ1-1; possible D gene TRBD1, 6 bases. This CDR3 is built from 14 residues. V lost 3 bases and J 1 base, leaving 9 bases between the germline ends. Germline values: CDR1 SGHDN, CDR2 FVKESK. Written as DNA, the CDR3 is TGTGCCAGCAGCCAGCGGACAGAGAACACTGAAGCTTTCTTT. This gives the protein CASSQRTENTEAFF.

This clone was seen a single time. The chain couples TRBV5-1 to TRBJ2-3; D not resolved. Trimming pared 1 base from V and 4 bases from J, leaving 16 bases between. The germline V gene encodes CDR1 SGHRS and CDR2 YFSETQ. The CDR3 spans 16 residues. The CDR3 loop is CASSLRAGQQSDTQYF. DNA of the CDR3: TGCGCCAGCAGCTTGAGGGCAGGTCAGCAGTCAGATACGCAGTATTTT.

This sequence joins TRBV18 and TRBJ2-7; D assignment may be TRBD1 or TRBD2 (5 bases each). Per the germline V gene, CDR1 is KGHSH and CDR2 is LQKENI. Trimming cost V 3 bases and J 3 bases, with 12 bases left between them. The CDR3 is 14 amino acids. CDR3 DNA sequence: TGTGCCAGCTCACCCCCCGGGACCCACTACGAGCAGTACTTC. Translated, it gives CASSPPGTHYEQYF.

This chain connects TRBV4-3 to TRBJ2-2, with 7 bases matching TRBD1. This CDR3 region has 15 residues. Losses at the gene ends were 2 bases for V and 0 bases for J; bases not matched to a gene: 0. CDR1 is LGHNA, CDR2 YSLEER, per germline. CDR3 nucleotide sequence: TGCGCCAGCAGCCAAACAGGGGCGAACACCGGGGAGCTGTTTTTT. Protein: CASSQTGANTGELFF.

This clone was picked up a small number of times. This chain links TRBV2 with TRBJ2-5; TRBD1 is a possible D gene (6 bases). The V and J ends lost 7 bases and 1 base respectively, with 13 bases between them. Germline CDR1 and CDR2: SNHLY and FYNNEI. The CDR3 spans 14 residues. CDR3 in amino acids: CASTLTGPQETQYF. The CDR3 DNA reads TGTGCCAGCACTTTGACAGGACCCCAAGAGACCCAGTACTTC.

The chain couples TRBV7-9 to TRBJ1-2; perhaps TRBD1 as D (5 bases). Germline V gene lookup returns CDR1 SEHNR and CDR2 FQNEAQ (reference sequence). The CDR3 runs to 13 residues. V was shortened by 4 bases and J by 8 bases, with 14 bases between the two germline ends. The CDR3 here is CASSSSGTTGYTF. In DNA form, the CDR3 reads TGTGCCAGCAGCTCCTCAGGGACTACAGGCTACACCTTC.

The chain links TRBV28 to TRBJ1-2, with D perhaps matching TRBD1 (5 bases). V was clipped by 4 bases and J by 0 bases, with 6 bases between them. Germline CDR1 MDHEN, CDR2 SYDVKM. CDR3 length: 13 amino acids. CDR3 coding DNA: TGTGCCAGCAGTTCGACAGCTAACTATGGCTACACCTTC. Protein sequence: CASSSTANYGYTF.

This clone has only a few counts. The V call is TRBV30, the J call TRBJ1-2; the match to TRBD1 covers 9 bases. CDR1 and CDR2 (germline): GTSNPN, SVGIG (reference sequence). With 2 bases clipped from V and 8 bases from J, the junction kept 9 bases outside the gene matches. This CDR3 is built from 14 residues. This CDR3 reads CAWSLKDRGGGYTF. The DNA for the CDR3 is TGTGCCTGGAGTCTTAAGGACAGGGGTGGCGGCTACACCTTC.

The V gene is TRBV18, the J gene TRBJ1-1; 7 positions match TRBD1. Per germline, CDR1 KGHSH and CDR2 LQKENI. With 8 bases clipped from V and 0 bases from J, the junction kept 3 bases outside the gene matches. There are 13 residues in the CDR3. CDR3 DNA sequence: TGTGCCAGCCAACAGGGGATGAACACTGAAGCTTTCTTT. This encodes CASQQGMNTEAFF.

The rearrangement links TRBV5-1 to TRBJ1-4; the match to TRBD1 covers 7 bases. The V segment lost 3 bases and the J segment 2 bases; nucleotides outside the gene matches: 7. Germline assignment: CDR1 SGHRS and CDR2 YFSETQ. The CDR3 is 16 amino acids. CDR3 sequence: CASSSRQGSTNEKLFF. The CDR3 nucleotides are TGCGCCAGCAGCTCCCGACAGGGATCGACTAATGAAAAACTGTTTTTT. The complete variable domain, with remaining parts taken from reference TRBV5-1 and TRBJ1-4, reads KAGVTQTPRYLIKTRGQQVTLSCSPISGHRSVSWYQQTPGQGLQFLFEYFSETQRNKGNFPGRFSGRQFSNSRSEMNVSTLELGDSALYLCASSSRQGSTNEKLFFGSGTQLSVL.

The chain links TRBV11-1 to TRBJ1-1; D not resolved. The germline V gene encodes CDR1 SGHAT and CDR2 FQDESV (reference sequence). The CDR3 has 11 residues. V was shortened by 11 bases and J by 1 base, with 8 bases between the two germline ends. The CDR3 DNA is TGTGCCTCTGAGGGGAACACTGAAGCTTTCTTT. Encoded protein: CASEGNTEAFF.

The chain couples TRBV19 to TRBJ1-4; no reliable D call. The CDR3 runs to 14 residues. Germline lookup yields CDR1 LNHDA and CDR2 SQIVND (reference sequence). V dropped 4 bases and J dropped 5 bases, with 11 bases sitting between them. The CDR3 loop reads CASSTSSANEKLFF. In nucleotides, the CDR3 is TGTGCCAGTAGTACCTCATCCGCGAATGAAAAACTGTTTTTT.

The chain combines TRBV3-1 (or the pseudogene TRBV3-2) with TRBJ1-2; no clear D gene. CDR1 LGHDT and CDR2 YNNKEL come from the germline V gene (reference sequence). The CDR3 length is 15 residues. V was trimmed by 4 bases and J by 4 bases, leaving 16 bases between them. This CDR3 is CASSPRVTESYGYTF. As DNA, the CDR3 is TGTGCCAGCAGCCCTCGGGTAACAGAGAGCTATGGCTACACCTTC.

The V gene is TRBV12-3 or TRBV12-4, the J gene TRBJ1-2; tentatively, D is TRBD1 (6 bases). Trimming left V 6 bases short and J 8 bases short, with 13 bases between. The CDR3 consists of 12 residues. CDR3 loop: CASSRNRDGYTF. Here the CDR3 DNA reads TGTGCCAGCAGCAGAAACAGGGACGGCTACACCTTC.

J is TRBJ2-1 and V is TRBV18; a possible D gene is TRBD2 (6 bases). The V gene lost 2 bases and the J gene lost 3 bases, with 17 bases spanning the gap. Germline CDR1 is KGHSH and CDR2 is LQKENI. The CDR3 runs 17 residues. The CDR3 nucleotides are TGTGCCAGCTCACCAGGGGTGGGTACTAGCAACTACAATGAGCAGTTCTTC. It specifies CASSPGVGTSNYNEQFF.

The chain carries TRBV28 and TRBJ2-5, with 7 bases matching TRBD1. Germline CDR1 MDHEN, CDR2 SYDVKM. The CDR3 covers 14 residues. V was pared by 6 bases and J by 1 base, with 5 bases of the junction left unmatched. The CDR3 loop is CASSPGTAQETQYF. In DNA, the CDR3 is TGTGCCAGCAGCCCGGGGACAGCCCAAGAGACCCAGTACTTC.

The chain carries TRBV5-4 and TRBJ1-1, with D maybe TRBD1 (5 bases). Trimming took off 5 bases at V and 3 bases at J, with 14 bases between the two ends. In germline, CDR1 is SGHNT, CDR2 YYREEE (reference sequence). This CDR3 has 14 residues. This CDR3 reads CASSLPGTYTEAFF. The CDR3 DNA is TGTGCCAGCAGTTTGCCCGGGACGTACACTGAAGCTTTCTTT.

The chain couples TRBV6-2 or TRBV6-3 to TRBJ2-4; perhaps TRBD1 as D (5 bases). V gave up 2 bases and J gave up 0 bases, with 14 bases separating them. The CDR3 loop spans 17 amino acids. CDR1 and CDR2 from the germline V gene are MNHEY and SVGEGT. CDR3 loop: CASSYVEGALAKNIQYF. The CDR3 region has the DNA TGTGCCAGCAGTTACGTGGAAGGGGCCCTAGCCAAAAACATTCAGTACTTC.

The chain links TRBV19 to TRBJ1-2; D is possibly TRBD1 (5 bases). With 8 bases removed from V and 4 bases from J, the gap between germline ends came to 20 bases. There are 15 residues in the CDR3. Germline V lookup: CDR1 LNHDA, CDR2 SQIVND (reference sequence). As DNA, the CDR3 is TGTGCCAGTTCGAAAGATCGGGACGGGGGCTATGGCTACACCTTC. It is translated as CASSKDRDGGYGYTF.